This paragraph covers one TCR beta chain sequence. The target of this receptor is not known. The junction shows trimming of 2 bases on V and 6 bases on J, and the gene matches do not reach 6 bases of it. Via the germline V gene (reference sequence), CDR1 is MNHNY and CDR2 SVGAGI. Spanning cysteine to phenylalanine, the CDR3 consists of 15 amino acids. Only the CDR3 portion is preserved as DNA: 45 bases, with reading frame beginning at the first base. The sample comes from a study of cytomegalovirus exposure and HLA in healthy donors (dated by TCRdb to about 2017). For the study in its entirety: An earlier analysis of some 550 of the donors reported more than 250 Gb of sequence data and 100 million to 130 million unique TCR beta sequences from approximately 180 million T cells. An early release covering about 600 HLA-typed donors comprised 250 to 350 gigabases of sequencing data and 85 million or so unique TCR sequences. Of the approximately 400 genotyped donors, approximately 80% fell in the genetic ancestry cluster associated with self-reported Caucasian donors. The study was designed to test whether signatures of past pathogen exposure could be identified by cataloging public T cell receptors. The T cell repertoires of roughly 660 subjects were profiled by immunosequencing and related to cytomegalovirus serostatus. A separate validation cohort of roughly 120 different subjects was used in addition to the roughly 620-subject first cohort. To predict cytomegalovirus infection status, the study combined high-throughput TCR immunosequencing, statistical association of individual TCRs with disease status, and machine learning. To study patterns of TCR occurrence, a later analysis re-analyzed previously published TCR beta repertoires from 700 or so donors and added high-resolution HLA genotyping. Rather than using new phenotypic data, the later analysis identified candidate immune exposures from TCR beta sequences and from how often those sequences occurred across donors. In an earlier analysis of more than 550 of the donors, high-throughput TCR beta sequencing was used to judge whether each TCR beta V gene segment behaved as functional or pseudogenic. Donor age, sex, ethnicity and CMV serostatus were compiled alongside the repertoire data. A later genetic analysis took genome-wide SNP genotypes for 398 of the 666 donors and used that subset as a discovery cohort. Every discovery cohort repertoire had been produced on one sequencing platform. HLA typing covered class I and class II loci at four-digit resolution. The number of typed donors differed by locus: about 620-640 for A, B, C, DRB1 and DQB1; 522 for DQA1; approximately 610 for DPA1; and about 450 for DPB1. Four to six DR-DQ haplotypes were handled as single units for association and clustering because linkage in the cohort was strong. Among approximately 370 genotyped donors of the cohort, an average of approximately 200,000 unique TCR beta nucleotide sequences was sequenced per donor, of which about 19% were non-productive. Points the paper makes about the study in general: Most CMV-associated TCR beta chains appeared to be HLA-restricted in a later analysis, and the HLA associations seemed to be driven largely by CMV exposure. Presence/absence analyses assumed roughly uniform sequencing depth across donors, an assumption that may not hold. In both the original and validation cohorts, the classifier was reported to diagnose cytomegalovirus status with high specificity and sensitivity. At a false discovery rate of 0.05, a later analysis linked 16,951 TCR beta sequences to specific HLA alleles. An association between a missense DCLRE1C variant and V-gene and J-gene trimming of TCR beta chains was found in a later genetic analysis and replicated in an independent cohort. Most TCR sequences were observed very rarely across donors, whereas some public TCRs were present in many individuals. When HLA alleles, especially DR and DQ, strongly co-occurred, attributing TCR associations to individual alleles was difficult. The authors suggested that the approach could potentially be generalized to other disease states and immunological phenotypes. Linkage disequilibrium might explain the correlated functional status among segregating V segments, but an unknown experimental factor could not be excluded. In a later analysis, TCR association rates were found to vary across HLA loci, with the most associated TCRs seen for DRB1 alleles and the fewest for HLA-C alleles. For the cohort, immune exposure information was limited to CMV serostatus. Compared with equally common non-associated chains, HLA-associated TCR beta chains in a later analysis were more clonally expanded and had lower generation probabilities. Some IMGT-functional V segments, including TRBV6-2 and TRBV6-3, could not be distinguished by the 87-base-pair reads and were therefore excluded. Because HLA typing was missing for some donors at each locus, association tests included only the typed subset. Compared with the roughly 600-donor mean, donors in an Asian-associated ancestry cluster had fewer N-insertions in productive TCRs, according to a later genetic analysis. Only TCR beta chains were sequenced in this cohort, and the absence of alpha or paired-chain data limited detectable features. The earlier analysis of approximately 560 of the donors excluded some 15 rarely observed V segments, including chromosome 9 orphons, because counts were too low. A further reported finding was that TCR beta sequences accurately predicted the HLA-A and HLA-B alleles for most subjects in the first cohort. Broadly in line with IMGT annotations, most TCR beta V segments showed up in productive rearrangements about 90% or about 30% of the time in an earlier analysis of approximately 640 of the donors. According to a later analysis, parvovirus B19, influenza, CMV and Epstein-Barr virus appeared linked to several top co-occurrence clusters. A total of fewer than 200 TCR beta chains were listed by the study as associated with cytomegalovirus. A cluster of highly shared sequence variants was judged likely to be a technical artifact of the sequencing pipeline. In vitro tests confirmed that a few of the cytomegalovirus-associated TCR beta chains recognize cytomegalovirus antigens.

In total, 500 to 700 healthy bone marrow donors made up the cohort. All cohort members were sampled while nominally healthy, although unrecorded immune exposures were likely present. The donor tested CMV seronegative and was one of the 352 seronegative cohort members. A peripheral blood sample was collected from each donor, and TCR beta sequencing was performed on peripheral blood mononuclear cells. Genomic DNA extraction from the blood cell samples was performed with the Qiagen DNeasy Blood Extraction Kit. Libraries were constructed by the immunoSEQ multiplex PCR assay. For the multiplex PCR, a mixture combining 60 forward primers for TCR Vbeta segments and 13 reverse primers for TCR Jbeta segments was used. The CDR3 region of rearranged TCR beta genes was amplified from genomic DNA by a multiplex PCR assay. The Illumina HiSeq System was used to sequence the amplified TCR beta libraries as 87-base-pair reads. As for the authors' bioinformatics: A later analysis counted 65 million to 90 million unique TCR beta chains across the 666 repertoires, and around 12 million of these chains were shared by at least two donors. Raw reads were error-corrected and collapsed into unique sequences with a nearest-neighbor algorithm that merged closely related sequences to remove PCR and sequencing errors. V, D and J gene segments were assigned by aligning CDR3 sequences to IMGT reference sequences. For a sequence to be retained, a match of at least six nucleotides was required to both a V gene segment and a J gene segment. A rearrangement counted as productive if the CDR3 had no stop codons and remained in frame with V and J, and every other rearrangement counted as non-productive. Following IMGT convention, CDR3 was defined as the stretch from the second conserved V-encoded cysteine to the conserved J-encoded phenylalanine. The earlier analysis of 500 to 600 of the donors excluded sequences that lacked an unambiguous match to a single V gene segment. In an earlier analysis of a few hundred of the donors, a V segment was called functional when productive rearrangements were above 56.7%, and segregating when the standard deviation between donors exceeded 5%. To diagnose cytomegalovirus status from the catalog of TCR beta chain sequences, a statistical classification framework was built. A later analysis assigned V and J genes by comparing TCR nucleotide sequences with IMGT/GENE-DB human TR gene sequences. A later analysis assigned CDR3 sequences and most-parsimonious VDJ recombination scenarios with the TCRdist pipeline. A later analysis defined each TCR beta chain by its CDR3 amino acid sequence plus V-gene family, and excluded reads lacking a unique V-gene family. As a way to deal with suspected cross-contamination and a sequencing artifact, a later analysis dropped approximately 570 nucleotide sequences that were highly shared and had low generation probability. For each public chain, a later analysis derived a clonal expansion index from normalized ranks of inferred template counts within each repertoire. In a later analysis, generation probabilities were computed using a VDJ recombination model fitted to out-of-frame rearrangements, and the results were checked against IGoR. In a later analysis, TCR-TCR, TCR-HLA and TCR-CMV co-occurrence was scored with hypergeometric tests, and a repertoire-size bias correction was applied to TCR pairs. False discovery rates were estimated in a later analysis by permuting HLA or CMV assignments 20 times. A later analysis grouped co-occurring TCRs with DBSCAN, adding TCRdist sequence similarity when clustering within HLA-allele-positive subsets. For co-occurrence clustering, repertoires with fewer than 30,000 or more than 120,000 public chains were excluded, along with five or six repertoires with anomalous nucleotide sharing. Entries here come from immuneACCESS through TCRdb and include only in-frame sequences with V and J called. Some clones fail to appear in such tables; in the studies checked, an unresolved V gene covers under half of the shortfall, and the cause of the remainder is unknown. V and J calls and clone size come straight from that table; D and trimming were deduced from the DNA. This sample's table contains 110,000 to 150,000 clones. The ten largest make up about 0.96% of the sample.

The receptor was derived from a male donor in good health and CMV-seronegative. The rearrangement joined TRBV6-6 to TRBJ2-2; a stretch of 7 junction bases matches TRBD1. Material: PBMCs. The nucleotide sequence reads as follows: TGTGCCAGCAGTTACCCTTCCCAGGGGGCCGGGGAGCTGTTTTTT. This translates into CASSYPSQGAGELFF.